This T cell receptor (beta chain) was identified during a study of CXCR3-negative and CXCR3-positive naive CD8 T cells. General study points: Unlike memory cells, which differed, naive CXCR3-negative and CXCR3-positive cells had similar TRBV-TRBJ usage. Diversity was high in both naive subsets and much lower in memory cells. Hydrophobicity of TRB CDR3s was greater in CXCR3-positive naive cells than in CXCR3-negative naive cells. Naive subsets expressed similar surface CD5; TRB CDR3 features served to infer TCR strength.

As concerns this clonotype: What it recognizes is unknown.

Through 5' RACE with UMI labels, the TRB cDNA libraries were prepared. TCRdb re-analyzed the 5' RACE reads; it lists each CDR3 protein once, without DNA. The data include roughly 140,000 distinct CDR3 sequences; the top ten clones carry over 0.25%. CD45RO-CCR7+CD27+CD95- was the phenotype of naive CD8+ T cells. This sequence was found in a human donor in good health. Some clones in this sample may be carry-over from other donors' samples. The sequenced material came from naive CXCR3+ CD8+ T cells from blood. Specified subset: CD45RO-CCR7+CD27+CD95- naive CD8+ T cells expressing CXCR3 (TNR3+).

CDR3 sequence: CASSPEGGITEAFF. The chain couples TRBV5-1 to TRBJ1-1; as DNA is missing, the TRBD1 call by TCRdb cannot be tested. CDR3 length: 14 residues. CDR1 is SGHRS and CDR2 is YFSETQ in the germline V gene.